This TCR beta chain came from a study of prognosis after radiotherapy for stage I lung cancer. Study overall: About 13 of the patients presented with newly diagnosed primary stage I lung tumors; five or six had oligometastatic NSCLC following surgical resection of the primary tumor. Of the patients, 7 or 8 had squamous cell carcinoma and about a dozen had adenocarcinoma tumors. A handful of patients had distant metastases at a median of around seven months after radiotherapy, and more than 14 showed no significant progression.

J was trimmed by 7 bases and V by 2 bases; bases with no gene match: 11. Per germline, CDR1 GTSNPN and CDR2 SVGIG (reference sequence). CDR3 size: 16 residues. A remark on this clonotype: A much larger clone sits a single nucleotide away, making a read error possible.

Amplification of the TCR beta CDR3 (from genomic DNA) was done by two-round multiplex PCR. First-round PCR, the initial amplification, used primers specific to each TRBV and TRBJ gene. Each CDR3 protein gets one entry after TCRdb re-called the multiplex PCR reads with MiXCR. The sample holds roughly 13,000 distinct CDR3 sequences, roughly a third seen once. This material consisted of PBMCs, taken before or after stereotactic body radiation therapy (not recorded which). This TCR was sampled from a donor aged 50 or older with non-small cell lung cancer. V is TRBV30 and J is TRBJ2-1, with TRBD2 matching over 10 bases. The CDR3 region is CAWSHTPSGSRNEQFF. The CDR3 region has the DNA TGTGCCTGGAGTCACACCCCTAGCGGGAGTCGAAATGAGCAGTTCTTC.